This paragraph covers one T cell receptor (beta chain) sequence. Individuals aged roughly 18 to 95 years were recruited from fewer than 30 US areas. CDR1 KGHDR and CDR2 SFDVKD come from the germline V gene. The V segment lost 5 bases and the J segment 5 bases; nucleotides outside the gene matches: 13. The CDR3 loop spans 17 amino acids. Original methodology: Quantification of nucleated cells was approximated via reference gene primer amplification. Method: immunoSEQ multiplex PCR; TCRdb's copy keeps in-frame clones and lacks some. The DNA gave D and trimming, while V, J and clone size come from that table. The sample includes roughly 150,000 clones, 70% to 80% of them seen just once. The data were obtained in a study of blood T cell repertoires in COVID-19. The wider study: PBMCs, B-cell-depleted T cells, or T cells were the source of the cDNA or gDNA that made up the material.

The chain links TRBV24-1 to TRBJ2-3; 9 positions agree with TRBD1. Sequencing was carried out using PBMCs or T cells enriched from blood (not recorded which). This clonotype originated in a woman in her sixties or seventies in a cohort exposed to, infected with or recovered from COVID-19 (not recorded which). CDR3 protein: CATSASRGDRAGDTQYF. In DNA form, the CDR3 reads TGTGCCACCAGTGCCTCCCGGGGGGACAGGGCCGGAGATACGCAGTATTTT.